This T cell receptor (beta chain) was identified in a study of shared clonotypes between healthy human individuals (dated by TCRdb to 2019 to 2021). In terms of the full investigation: The cohort included three men and a couple of women between 18 and 49 years of age. For each donor, CD4 naive and CD4 memory were each given three plates, CD8 naive was given two plates, and CD8 memory was given one plate. The study deeply sequenced blood TCR repertoires of about 5 healthy adults to estimate repertoire size and the extent of clonotype sharing between individuals. Different laboratories and diverse techniques were used to prepare libraries and sequence TCR repertoires, to increase sequencing depth and limit assay-specific biases. Each donor's leukapheresis produced roughly between about 0.9 and 9.5 billion PBMCs. Study-wide conclusions, independent of this receptor: Sampling was restricted to blood, and TCR repertoires in tissue are likely to differ from TCR repertoires in blood. Pairwise subsampling led to the expectation that sequencing depth would affect the degree of clonotype sharing among donors. Sharing across several donors was observed for approximately 5% of naive CD4, less than 4% of naive CD8, around 2.5% of memory CD4, and about 0.38% of memory CD8 clonotypes. Clonotypes shared by all four sorted-subset donors showed higher generation probabilities than non-shared clonotypes. The genetic and exposure-history diversity represented was limited by the small number of donors. Incomplete sequencing was indicated by rarefaction of sorted-subset datasets, despite the large sequencing depth. Naive subsets generally had larger estimated clonotype richness than memory subsets did.

With regard to this clone: Its antigen specificity is not known. Base qualities are missing; no much larger clone stands one base away.

Using the deep immunoSEQ assay, multiplex PCR amplified TCR CDR3 regions from genomic DNA. Extracted genomic DNA from each cell subset was distributed evenly across all wells of several immunoSEQ 96-well plates, and each plate was treated as a replicate. For sorted subsets, 200 to 250 ng genomic DNA, equal to 25,000 to 35,000 T cell genomes, was loaded into each replicate PCR. Purified libraries were measured with a Qubit 3.0 fluorometer, size-checked on a Bioanalyzer 2100, and measured again with the KAPA Library Quantification kit. Every immunoSEQ 96-well plate was sequenced on a dedicated single-read 150-cycle Illumina NextSeq 550 flow cell. In the source study's methods: Because the immunoSEQ output included only junctional sequences and no quality scores, the filtering could not be the same as the filtering used for full-length reads. Sequences were annotated with PyIR, a Python wrapper for IgBLAST v1.9, using IMGT germline references to assign V/J genes and CDR3. Any read was removed if the V/J assignment was weak (E-value above 1e-6), the CDR3 was missing, or the read contained stop codons, out-of-frame junctions, or ambiguous translated residues. V3J clonotypes were defined as sequences sharing an identical inferred V gene, J gene, and CDR3 amino acid sequence. To compute the percentage overlap between repertoires, the number of shared unique clonotypes was divided by the size of the smaller repertoire. Richness of each repertoire was evaluated using RTK rarefaction, the Chao1 estimator, and Recon v2.1 estimates of unobserved clonotypes. Generation probabilities were computed with OLGA for all TCRbeta clonotypes obtained by the gDNA method from a handful of donors. This is the immuneACCESS table as TCRdb keeps it, with only in-frame sequences that have V and J called. A part of the clones is gone; compared with another copy, unresolved V genes explain less than half, and the rest is unexplained. The D gene and trimming were derived from the DNA, and the V and J assignments and clone size from that table. The sample yields approximately 2.5 million clones; 80% to 95% were counted once. Of the sample, approximately 0.35% is held by the ten largest clones.

The donors were healthy, HIV-negative adults with no recently reported acute infections or vaccinations. Only Caucasian adults living in Nashville, Tennessee, USA were represented among the donors. CD4+ T cells were enriched by magnetic negative selection, after which naive cells were positively selected on CD45RA and the negative fraction was taken as the memory subset. Blood was obtained by leukapheresis, after which PBMCs were separated by Ficoll-Histopaque density gradient centrifugation and cryopreserved in liquid nitrogen vapor phase. Purity and quantity of every magnetically sorted T cell population were checked by analytical flow cytometry. Each sorted fraction had its genomic DNA isolated and then quantified by UV absorbance on a Nanodrop 2000c. The sequencing sample was made of naive CD4+ T cells from PBMCs. The sample's cell subset or site label, in plain terms: CD45RA+ positively selected. This TCR was sampled from a man younger than 35 in good health. Some clones in this sample may be carry-over from other donors' samples.

The nucleotide sequence reads TGTGCCAGCAGTGAAATGTGGGGAGAAAAACTGTTTTTT. This codes for CASSEMWGEKLFF. In this chain, TRBV25-1 is recombined with TRBJ1-4, with the D segment identity uncertain. For CDR1 and CDR2, the germline V gene lists MGHDK and SYGVNS. Trimming costs V 2 bases and J 8 bases, and their ends lie 9 bases apart. The CDR3 holds 13 amino acids from the cysteine to the phenylalanine. The only DNA kept is the CDR3, 39 bases in frame from the first base. The variable domain in full, with residues beyond the CDR3 obtained from the reference TRBV25-1 and TRBJ1-4 genes, is EADIYQTPRYLVIGTGKKITLECSQTMGHDKMYWYQQDPGMELHLIHYSYGVNSTEKGDLSSESTVSRIRTEHFPLTLESARPSHTSQYLCASSEMWGEKLFFGSGTQLSVL.